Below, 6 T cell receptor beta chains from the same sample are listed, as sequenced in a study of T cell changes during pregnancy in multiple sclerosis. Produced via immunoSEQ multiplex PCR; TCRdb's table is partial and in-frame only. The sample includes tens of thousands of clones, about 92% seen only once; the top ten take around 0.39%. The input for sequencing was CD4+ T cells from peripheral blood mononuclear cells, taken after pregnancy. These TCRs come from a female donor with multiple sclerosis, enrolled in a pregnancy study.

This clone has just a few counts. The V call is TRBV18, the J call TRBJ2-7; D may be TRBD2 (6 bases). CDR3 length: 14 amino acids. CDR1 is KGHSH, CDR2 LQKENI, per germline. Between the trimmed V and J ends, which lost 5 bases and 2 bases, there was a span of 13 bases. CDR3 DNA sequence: TGTGCCAGCTCAATAGCGGTTCAGACCTACGAGCAGTACTTC. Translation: CASSIAVQTYEQYF.

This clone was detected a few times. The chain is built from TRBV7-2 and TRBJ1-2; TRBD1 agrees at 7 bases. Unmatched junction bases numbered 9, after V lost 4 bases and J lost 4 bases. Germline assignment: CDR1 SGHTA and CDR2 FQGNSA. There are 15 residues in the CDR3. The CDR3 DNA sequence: TGTGCCAGCAGCTCCCAGACAGGGTGGGTCTATGGCTACACCTTC. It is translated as CASSSQTGWVYGYTF.

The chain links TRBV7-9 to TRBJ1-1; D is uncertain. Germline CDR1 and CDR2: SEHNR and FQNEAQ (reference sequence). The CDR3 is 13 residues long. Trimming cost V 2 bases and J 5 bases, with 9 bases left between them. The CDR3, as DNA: TGTGCCAGCAGCTTATATGTGGAGACTGAAGCTTTCTTT. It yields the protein CASSLYVETEAFF.

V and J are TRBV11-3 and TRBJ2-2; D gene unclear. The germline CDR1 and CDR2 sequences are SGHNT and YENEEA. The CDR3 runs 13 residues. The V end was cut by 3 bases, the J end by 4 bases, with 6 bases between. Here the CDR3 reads CASSFTSTGELFF. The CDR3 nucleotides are TGTGCCAGCAGCTTCACCAGCACCGGGGAGCTGTTTTTT. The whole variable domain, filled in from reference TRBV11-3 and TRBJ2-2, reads EAGVVQSPRYKIIEKKQPVAFWCNPISGHNTLYWYLQNLGQGPELLIRYENEEAVDDSQLPKDRFSAERLKGVDSTLKIQPAELGDSAVYLCASSFTSTGELFFGEGSRLTVL.

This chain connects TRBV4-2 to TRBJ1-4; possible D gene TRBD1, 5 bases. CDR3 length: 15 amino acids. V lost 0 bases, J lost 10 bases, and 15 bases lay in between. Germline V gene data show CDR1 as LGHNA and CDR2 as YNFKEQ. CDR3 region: CASSQDLSGTGKLFF. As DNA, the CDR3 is TGTGCCAGCAGCCAAGATTTGTCAGGGACTGGAAAACTGTTTTTT.

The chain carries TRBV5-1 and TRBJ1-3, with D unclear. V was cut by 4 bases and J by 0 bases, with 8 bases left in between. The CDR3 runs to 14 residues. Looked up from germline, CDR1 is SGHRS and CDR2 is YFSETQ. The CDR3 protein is CASSQLDSGNTIYF. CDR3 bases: TGCGCCAGCAGCCAGCTAGACTCTGGAAACACCATATATTTT.